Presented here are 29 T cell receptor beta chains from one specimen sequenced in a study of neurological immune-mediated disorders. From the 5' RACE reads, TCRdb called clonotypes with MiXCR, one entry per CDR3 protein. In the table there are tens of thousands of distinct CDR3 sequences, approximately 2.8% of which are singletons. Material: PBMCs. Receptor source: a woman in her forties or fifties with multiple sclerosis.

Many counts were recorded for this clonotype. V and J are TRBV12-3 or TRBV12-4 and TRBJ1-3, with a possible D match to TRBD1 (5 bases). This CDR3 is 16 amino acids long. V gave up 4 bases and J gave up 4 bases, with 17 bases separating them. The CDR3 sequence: CASSYSAGAGGNTIYF. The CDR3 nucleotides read TGTGCCAGCAGTTACAGTGCTGGGGCTGGAGGAAACACCATATATTTT.

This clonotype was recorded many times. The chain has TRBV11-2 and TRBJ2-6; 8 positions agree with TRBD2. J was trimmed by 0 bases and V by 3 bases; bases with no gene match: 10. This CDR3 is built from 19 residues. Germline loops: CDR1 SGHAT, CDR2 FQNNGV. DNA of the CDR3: TGTGCCAGCAGCTTTATAACGGGAGGGCCCGGCTCTGGGGCCAACGTCCTGACTTTC. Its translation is CASSFITGGPGSGANVLTF.

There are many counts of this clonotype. The CDR3 nucleotides read TGCGCCAGCAGCTCGGCCTACGAGCAGTACTTC. This encodes CASSSAYEQYF. The J gene is TRBJ2-7, the V gene TRBV5-1; D unclear. V was pared by 3 bases and J by 2 bases, with 3 bases between. CDR3 length: 11 residues. The germline CDR1 and CDR2 sequences are SGHRS and YFSETQ.

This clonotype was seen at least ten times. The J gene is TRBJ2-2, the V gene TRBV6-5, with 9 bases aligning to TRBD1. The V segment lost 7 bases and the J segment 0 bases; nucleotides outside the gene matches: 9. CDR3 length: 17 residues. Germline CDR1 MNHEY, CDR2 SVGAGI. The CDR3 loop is CASKRTGVPPNTGELFF. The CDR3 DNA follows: TGTGCCAGCAAAAGGACAGGGGTTCCCCCGAACACCGGGGAGCTGTTTTTT.

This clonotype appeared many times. The DNA of the CDR3 is TGTGCCATAATGACCGGGACTAGCGTGAGGGATGAGCAGTTCTTC. Translating it yields CAIMTGTSVRDEQFF. The rearrangement joins TRBV10-3 to TRBJ2-1; 10 bases map to TRBD2. CDR3 length: 15 residues. Germline V gene sequence: CDR1 ENHRY, CDR2 SYGVKD. The J segment lost 8 bases and the V segment lost 9 bases, leaving 13 bases of the junction unmatched.

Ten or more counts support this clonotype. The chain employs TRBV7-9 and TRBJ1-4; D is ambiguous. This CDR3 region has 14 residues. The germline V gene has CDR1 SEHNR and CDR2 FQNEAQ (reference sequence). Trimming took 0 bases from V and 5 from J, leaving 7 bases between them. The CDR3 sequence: CASSLASTNEKLFF. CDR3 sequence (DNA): TGTGCCAGCAGCTTAGCTTCCACGAATGAAAAACTGTTTTTT.

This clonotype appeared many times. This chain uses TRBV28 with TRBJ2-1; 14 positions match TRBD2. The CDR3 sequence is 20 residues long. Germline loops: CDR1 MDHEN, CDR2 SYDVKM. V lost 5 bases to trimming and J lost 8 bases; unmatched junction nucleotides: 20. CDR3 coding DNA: TGTGCCAGCAGTATGAGAGCATACCGACTAGCGGGAGGGGGCCACCATGAGCAGTTCTTC. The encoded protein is CASSMRAYRLAGGGHHEQFF.

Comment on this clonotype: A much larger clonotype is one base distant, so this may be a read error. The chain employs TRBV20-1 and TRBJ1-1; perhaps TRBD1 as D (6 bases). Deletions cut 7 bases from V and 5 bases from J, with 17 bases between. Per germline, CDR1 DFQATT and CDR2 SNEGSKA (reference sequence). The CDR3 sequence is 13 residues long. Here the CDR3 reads CSDSQGQVTEAFF. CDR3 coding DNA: TGCAGTGATAGTCAGGGGCAGGTTACTGAAGCTTTCTTT.

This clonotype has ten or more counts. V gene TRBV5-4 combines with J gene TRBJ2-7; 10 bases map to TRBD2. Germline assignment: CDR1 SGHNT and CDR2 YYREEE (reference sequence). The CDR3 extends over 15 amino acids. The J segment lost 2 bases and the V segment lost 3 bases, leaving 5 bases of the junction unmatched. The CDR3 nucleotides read TGTGCCAGCAGCTCAGGACTAGCGGATGCCTACGAGCAGTACTTC. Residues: CASSSGLADAYEQYF.

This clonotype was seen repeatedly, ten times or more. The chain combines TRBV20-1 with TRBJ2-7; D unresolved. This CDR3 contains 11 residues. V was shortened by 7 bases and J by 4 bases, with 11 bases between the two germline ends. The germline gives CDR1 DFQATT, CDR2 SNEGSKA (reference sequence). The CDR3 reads CSVNARYEQYF. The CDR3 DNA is TGCAGTGTTAATGCTCGATACGAGCAGTACTTC.

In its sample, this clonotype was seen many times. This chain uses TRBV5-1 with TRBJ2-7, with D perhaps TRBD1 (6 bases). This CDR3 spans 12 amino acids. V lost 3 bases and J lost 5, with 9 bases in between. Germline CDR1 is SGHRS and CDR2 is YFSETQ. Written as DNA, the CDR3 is TGCGCCAGCAGCTCACAGGGTGACGAGCAGTACTTC. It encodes CASSSQGDEQYF.

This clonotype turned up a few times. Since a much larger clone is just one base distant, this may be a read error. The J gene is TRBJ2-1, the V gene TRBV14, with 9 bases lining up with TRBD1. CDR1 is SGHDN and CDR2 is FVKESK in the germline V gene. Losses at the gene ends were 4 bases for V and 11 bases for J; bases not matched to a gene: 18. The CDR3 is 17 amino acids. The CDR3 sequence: CASSRSRSGQGVTKQFF. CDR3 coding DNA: TGTGCCAGCAGCCGCTCAAGATCGGGACAGGGAGTAACGAAGCAGTTCTTC. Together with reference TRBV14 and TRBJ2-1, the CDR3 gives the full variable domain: EAGVTQFPSHSVIEKGQTVTLRCDPISGHDNLYWYRRVMGKEIKFLLHFVKESKQDESGMPNNRFLAERTGGTYSTLKVQPAELEDSGVYFCASSRSRSGQGVTKQFFGPGTRLTVL.

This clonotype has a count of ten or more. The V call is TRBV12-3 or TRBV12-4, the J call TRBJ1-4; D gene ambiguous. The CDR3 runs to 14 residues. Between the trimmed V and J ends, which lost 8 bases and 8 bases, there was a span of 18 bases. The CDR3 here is CASFKGGGEEKLFF. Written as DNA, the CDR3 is TGTGCCAGCTTTAAGGGAGGTGGAGAAGAAAAACTGTTTTTT.

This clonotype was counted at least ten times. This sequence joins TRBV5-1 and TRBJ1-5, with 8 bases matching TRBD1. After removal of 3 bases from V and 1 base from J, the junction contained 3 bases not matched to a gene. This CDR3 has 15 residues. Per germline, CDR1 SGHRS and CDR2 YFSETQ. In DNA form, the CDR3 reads TGCGCCAGCAGCTCAGGGGGCGCGAGCAATCAGCCCCAGCATTTT. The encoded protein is CASSSGGASNQPQHF.

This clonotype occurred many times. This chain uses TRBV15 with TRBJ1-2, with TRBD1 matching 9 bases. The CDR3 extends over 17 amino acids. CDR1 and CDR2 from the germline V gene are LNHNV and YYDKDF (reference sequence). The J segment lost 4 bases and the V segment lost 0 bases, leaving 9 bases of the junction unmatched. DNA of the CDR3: TGTGCCACCAGCAGAGATCGGGGGACAGGGTCTTTCTATGGCTACACCTTC. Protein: CATSRDRGTGSFYGYTF.

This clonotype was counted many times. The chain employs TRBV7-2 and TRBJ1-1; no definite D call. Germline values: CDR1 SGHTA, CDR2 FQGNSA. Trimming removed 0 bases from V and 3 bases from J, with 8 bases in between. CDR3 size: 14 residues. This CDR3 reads CASSLADGYTEAFF. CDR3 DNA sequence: TGTGCCAGCAGCTTAGCGGACGGCTACACTGAAGCTTTCTTT.

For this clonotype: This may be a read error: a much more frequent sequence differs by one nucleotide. The chain's CDR3 is CASSYSTGGYTEAFF. CDR3 DNA: TGTGCCAGCAGTTACTCTACAGGGGGCTACACTGAAGCTTTCTTT. The chain carries TRBV27 and TRBJ1-1; TRBD1 aligns across 9 bases. CDR3 length: 15 residues. Germline CDR1 and CDR2: MNHEY and SMNVEV (reference sequence). V dropped 4 bases and J dropped 3; count of bases not matched to a gene: 6.

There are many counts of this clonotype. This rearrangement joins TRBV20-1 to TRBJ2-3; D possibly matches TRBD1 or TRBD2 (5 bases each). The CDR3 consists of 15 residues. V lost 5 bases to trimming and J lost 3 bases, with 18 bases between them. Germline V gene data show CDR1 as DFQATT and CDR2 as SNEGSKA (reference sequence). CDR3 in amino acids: CSAELGTGRTDTQYF. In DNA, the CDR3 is TGCAGTGCTGAGCTGGGGACGGGTAGAACAGATACGCAGTATTTT.

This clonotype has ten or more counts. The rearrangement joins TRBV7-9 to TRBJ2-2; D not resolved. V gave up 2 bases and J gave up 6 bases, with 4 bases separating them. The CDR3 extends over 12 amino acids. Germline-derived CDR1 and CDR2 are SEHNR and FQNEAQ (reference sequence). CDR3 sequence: CASSLTSGELFF. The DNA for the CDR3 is TGTGCCAGCAGCTTAACTTCCGGGGAGCTGTTTTTT.

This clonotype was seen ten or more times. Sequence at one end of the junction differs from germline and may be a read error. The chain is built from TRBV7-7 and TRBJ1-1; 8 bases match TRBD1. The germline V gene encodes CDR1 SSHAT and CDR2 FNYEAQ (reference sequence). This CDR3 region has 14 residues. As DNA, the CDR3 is TGTGCTAGCAGTTCCTTGACAGGGGACACTGAAGCTTTCTTT. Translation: CASSSLTGDTEAFF.

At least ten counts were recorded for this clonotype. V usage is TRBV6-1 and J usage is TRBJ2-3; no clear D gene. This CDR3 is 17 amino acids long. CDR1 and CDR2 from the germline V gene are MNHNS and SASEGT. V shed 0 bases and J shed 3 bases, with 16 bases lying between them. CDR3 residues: CASSEALVRWATDTQYF. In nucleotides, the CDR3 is TGTGCCAGCAGTGAAGCGCTGGTACGGTGGGCTACAGATACGCAGTATTTT.

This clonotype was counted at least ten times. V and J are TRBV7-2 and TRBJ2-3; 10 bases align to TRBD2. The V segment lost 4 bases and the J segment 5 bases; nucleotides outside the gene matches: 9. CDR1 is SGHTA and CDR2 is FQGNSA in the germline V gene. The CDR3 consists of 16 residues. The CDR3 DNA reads TGTGCCAGCAGCTCCAGCGGGGGGGCGAGGTTAGATACGCAGTATTTT. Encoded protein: CASSSSGGARLDTQYF.

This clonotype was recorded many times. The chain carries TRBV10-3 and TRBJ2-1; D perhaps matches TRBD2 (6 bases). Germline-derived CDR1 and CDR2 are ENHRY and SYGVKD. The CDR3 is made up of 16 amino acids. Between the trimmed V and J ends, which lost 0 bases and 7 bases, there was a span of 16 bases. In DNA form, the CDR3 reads TGTGCCATCAGTGAGTCTCAAAGAGGACTATTAAATGAGCAGTTCTTC. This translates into CAISESQRGLLNEQFF.

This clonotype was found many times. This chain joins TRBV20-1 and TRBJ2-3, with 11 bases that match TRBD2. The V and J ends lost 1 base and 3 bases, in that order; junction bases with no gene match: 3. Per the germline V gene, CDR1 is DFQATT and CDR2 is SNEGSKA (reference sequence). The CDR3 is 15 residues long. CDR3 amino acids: CSARGLAGGTDTQYF. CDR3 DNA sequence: TGCAGTGCTAGAGGCCTAGCGGGAGGTACAGATACGCAGTATTTT.

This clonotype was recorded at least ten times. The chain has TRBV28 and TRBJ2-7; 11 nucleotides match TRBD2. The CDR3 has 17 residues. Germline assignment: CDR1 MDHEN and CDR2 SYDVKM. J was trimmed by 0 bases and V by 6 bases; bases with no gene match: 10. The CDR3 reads CASRNGLAGGGSYEQYF. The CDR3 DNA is TGTGCCAGCAGAAATGGACTAGCGGGCGGAGGCTCCTACGAGCAGTACTTC.

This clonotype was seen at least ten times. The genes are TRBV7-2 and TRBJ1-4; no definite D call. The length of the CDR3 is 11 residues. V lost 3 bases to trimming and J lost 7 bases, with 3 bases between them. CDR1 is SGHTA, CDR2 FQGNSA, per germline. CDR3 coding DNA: TGTGCCAGCAGCTTCGGTGAAAAACTGTTTTTT. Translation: CASSFGEKLFF.

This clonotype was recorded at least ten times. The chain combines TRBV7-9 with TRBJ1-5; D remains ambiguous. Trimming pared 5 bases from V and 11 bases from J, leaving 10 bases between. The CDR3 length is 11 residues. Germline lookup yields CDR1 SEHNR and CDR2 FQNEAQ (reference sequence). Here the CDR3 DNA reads TGTGCCAGCAGCCGAGGACTATCCCAGCATTTT. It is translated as CASSRGLSQHF.

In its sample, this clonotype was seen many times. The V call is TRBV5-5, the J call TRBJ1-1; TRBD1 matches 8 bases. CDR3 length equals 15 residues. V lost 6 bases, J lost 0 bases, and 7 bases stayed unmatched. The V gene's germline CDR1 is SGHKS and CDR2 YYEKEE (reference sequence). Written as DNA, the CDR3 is TGTGCCAGCACCTCAGGGGGCTCCATGAACACTGAAGCTTTCTTT. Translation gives CASTSGGSMNTEAFF.

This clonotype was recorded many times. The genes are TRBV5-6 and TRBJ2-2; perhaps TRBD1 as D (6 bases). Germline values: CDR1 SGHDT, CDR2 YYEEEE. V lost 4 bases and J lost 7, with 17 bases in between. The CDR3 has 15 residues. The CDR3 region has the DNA TGTGCCAGCAGCCTGAGGGGGAGTTGGATCGGGGAGCTGTTTTTT. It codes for CASSLRGSWIGELFF.